This is a list of T cell receptor beta chains from one sample in a study of T-cell memory formation after mild COVID-19. One entry per CDR3 protein results from TCRdb running MiXCR on the 5' RACE reads. In the table there are fewer than 40,000 distinct CDR3 sequences, roughly 10% of which are singletons. Sequenced: PBMCs or a T cell subset sorted from them (not recorded which). The receptors originated from a man between 18 and 29 years old who had mild COVID-19 (a few samples of this study predate the infection). Cell type and time point are not known. Both conserved end residues are part of each CDR3.

TRBV7-3 | CASSYVRDRLYNEQFF
TRBV15 | CATSRDPLRGTDTQYF
TRBV7-9 | CASSLPLGGKDTGELFF
TRBV19 | CASSLQDTGELFF
TRBV7-3 | CASSKLAGAYNEQFF
TRBV20-1 | CSAPIVGLMNTEAFF
TRBV5-1 | CASSFSDSNYGYTF
TRBV11-2 | CASSSSDRGVAETQYF
TRBV3-1 | CASSQDGAAEAFF
TRBV19 | CASTTYLAYTEAFF
TRBV7-9 | CASSASSGSTEAFF
TRBV12-3/TRBV12-4 | CASSLYRGADLTDTQYF
TRBV6-5 | CASSPGGAAASYNEQFF
TRBV9 | CASSVLSGGADTQYF
TRBV14 | CASSLGGGSNEQYF
TRBV7-9 | CASSSRDRGPNEQFF
TRBV6-2/TRBV6-3 | CASSYRVPSEKLFF
TRBV6-6 | CASTTQGAAFF
TRBV6-5 | CASSHPSPSGNTIYF
TRBV27 | CASSLRVGTDQPQHF
TRBV4-3 | CASSPGSSSYNEQFF
TRBV7-2 | CASSLETGGTGELFF
TRBV5-4 | CASSLETVGNVLTF
TRBV4-3 | CASSQDPGWNSPLHF
TRBV5-6 | CASSWGGNQPQHF
TRBV29-1 | CSVEVRENQPQHF
TRBV4-2 | CASSQGAGTSRSYNEQFF
TRBV7-2 | CASSSTRQAGELFF
TRBV7-3 | CASSLMGGAADTQYF
TRBV12-3/TRBV12-4 | CASSLGAGQPQHF
TRBV10-3 | CAITGQFNTEAFF
TRBV20-1 | CSARAEDWLVELFF
TRBV7-2 | CASSLNVGGGPYNEQFF
TRBV6-2/TRBV6-3 | CASRTDSFQPQHF
TRBV19 | CASSYAGGTEAFF
TRBV18 | CASSPGVVETQYF
TRBV2 | CASSLQGRGTEAFF
TRBV10-3 | CAIKRGNTEAFF
TRBV7-8 | CASSNRDGSNQPQHF
TRBV3-1 | CASSQGGTGSNQPQHF
TRBV5-1 | CASSLQGTSVETQYF
TRBV28 | CASVVGSSYNSPLHF
TRBV20-1 | CSARDSGGLGYTF
TRBV20-1 | CSARDPNQPQHF
TRBV2 | CASSYSGTDTQYF
TRBV2 | CASSDRGDFEQFF
TRBV28 | CASRPWQFNQPQHF
TRBV4-3 | CASSQEGKGAQPQHF
TRBV7-3 | CASSLVGVRDTQYF
TRBV3-1 | CASSFDRVEQFF